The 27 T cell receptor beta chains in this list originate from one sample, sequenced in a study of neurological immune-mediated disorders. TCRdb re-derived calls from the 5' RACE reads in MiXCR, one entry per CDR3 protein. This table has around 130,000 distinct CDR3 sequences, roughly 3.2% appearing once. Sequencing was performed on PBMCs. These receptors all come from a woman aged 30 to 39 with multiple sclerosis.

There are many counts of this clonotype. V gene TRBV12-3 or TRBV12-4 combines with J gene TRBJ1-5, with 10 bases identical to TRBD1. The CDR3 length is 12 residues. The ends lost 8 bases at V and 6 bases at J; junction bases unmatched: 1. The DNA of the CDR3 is TGTGCCAGCCGGACAGGGGGTCAGCCCCAGCATTTT. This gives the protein CASRTGGQPQHF.

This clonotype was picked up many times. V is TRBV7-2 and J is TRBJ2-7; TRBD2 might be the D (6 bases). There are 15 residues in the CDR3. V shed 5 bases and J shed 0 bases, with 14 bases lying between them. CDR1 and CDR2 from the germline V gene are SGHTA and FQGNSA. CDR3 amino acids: CASSAGLSSSYEQYF. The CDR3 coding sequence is TGTGCCAGCAGCGCGGGACTCTCTAGCTCCTACGAGCAGTACTTC.

CDR3 residues: CASSLGSSYNEQFF. The CDR3 nucleotides are TGTGCCAGCAGCTTAGGGAGCTCCTACAATGAGCAGTTCTTC. The J gene is TRBJ2-1, the V gene TRBV7-6; no firm D call. Germline-derived CDR1 and CDR2 are SGHVS and FNYEAQ. V lost 1 base and J lost 0, with 4 bases in between. CDR3 size: 14 residues.

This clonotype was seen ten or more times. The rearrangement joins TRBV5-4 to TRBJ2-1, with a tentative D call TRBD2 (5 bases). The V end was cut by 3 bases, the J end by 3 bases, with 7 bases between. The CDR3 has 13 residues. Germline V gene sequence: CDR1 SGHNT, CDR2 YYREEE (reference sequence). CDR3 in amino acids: CASSWTGYNEQFF. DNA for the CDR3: TGTGCCAGCAGCTGGACTGGCTACAATGAGCAGTTCTTC.

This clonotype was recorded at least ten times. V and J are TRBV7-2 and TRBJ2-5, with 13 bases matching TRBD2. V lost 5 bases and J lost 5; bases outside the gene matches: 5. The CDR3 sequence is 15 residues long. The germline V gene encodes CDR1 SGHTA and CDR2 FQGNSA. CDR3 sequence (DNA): TGTGCCAGCAGCCCACGACTAGCGGGGGGTGAGACCCAGTACTTC. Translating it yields CASSPRLAGGETQYF.

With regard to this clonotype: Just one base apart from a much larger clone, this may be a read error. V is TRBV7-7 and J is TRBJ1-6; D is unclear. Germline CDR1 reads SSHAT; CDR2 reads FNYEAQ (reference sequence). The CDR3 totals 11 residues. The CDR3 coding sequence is TGTGCCAGCAGCTTAGTTTCACCCCTCAACTTT. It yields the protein CASSLVSPLNF.

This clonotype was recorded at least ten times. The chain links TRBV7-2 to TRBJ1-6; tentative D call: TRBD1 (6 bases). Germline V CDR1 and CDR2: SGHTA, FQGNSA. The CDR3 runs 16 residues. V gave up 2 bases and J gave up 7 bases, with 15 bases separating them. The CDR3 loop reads CASSLQGGGRNSPLHF. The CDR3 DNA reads TGTGCCAGCAGCTTACAAGGCGGGGGCCGCAATTCACCCCTCCACTTT.

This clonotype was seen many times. The CDR3 coding sequence is TGCGCCAGCAGCCAAGACGGTGCCGCGACCCAGTACTTC. As protein: CASSQDGAATQYF. The chain has TRBV4-3 and TRBJ2-5, with unresolved D. The CDR3 extends over 13 amino acids. Germline V CDR1 and CDR2: LGHNA, YSLEER. V was shortened by 0 bases and J by 7 bases, with 9 bases between the two germline ends.

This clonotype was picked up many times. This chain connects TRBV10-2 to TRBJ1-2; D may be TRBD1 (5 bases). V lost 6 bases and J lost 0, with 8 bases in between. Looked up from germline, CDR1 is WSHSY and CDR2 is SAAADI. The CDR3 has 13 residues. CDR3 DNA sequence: TGCGCCAGCAGGCAGGGAGCTAACTATGGCTACACCTTC. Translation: CASRQGANYGYTF.

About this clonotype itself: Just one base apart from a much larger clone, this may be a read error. CDR3 DNA: TGCAGTGACCAAGGGGTTACGACCGGGGAGCTGTTTTTT. Translated: CSDQGVTTGELFF. The chain is built from TRBV20-1 and TRBJ2-2; tentative D call: TRBD1 (5 bases). This CDR3 is 13 amino acids long. The germline gives CDR1 DFQATT, CDR2 SNEGSKA (reference sequence). Trimming cost V 7 bases and J 5 bases, with 14 bases left between them.

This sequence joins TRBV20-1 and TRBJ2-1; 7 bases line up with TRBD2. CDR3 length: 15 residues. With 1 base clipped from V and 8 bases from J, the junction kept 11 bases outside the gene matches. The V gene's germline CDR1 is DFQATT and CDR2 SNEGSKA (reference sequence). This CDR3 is CSARGPRDYIDEQFF. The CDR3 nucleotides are TGCAGTGCTAGAGGGCCCCGGGACTACATCGATGAGCAGTTCTTC.

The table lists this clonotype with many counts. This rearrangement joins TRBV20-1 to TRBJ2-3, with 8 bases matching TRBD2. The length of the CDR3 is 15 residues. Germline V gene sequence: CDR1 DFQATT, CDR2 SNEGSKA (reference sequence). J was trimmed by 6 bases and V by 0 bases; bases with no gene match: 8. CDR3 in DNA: TGCAGTGCTAGAGACGCGGGGGGTGCCCACGATACGCAGTATTTT. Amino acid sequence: CSARDAGGAHDTQYF.

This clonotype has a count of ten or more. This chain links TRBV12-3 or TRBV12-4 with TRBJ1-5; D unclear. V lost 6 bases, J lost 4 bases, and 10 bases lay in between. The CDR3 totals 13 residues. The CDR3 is CASSLFQNQPQHF. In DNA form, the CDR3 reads TGTGCCAGCAGCCTTTTCCAAAATCAGCCCCAGCATTTT.

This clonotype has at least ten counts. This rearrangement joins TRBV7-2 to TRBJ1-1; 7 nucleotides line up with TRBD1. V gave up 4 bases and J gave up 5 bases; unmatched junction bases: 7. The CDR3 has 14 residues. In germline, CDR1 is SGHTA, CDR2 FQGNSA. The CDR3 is CASSYRQGGTEAFF. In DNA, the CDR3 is TGTGCCAGCAGCTATAGACAGGGAGGGACTGAAGCTTTCTTT. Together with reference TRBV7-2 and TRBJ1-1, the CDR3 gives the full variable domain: GAGVSQSPSNKVTEKGKDVELRCDPISGHTALYWYRQSLGQGLEFLIYFQGNSAPDKSGLPSDRFSAERTGGSVSTLTIQRTQQEDSAVYLCASSYRQGGTEAFFGQGTRLTVV.

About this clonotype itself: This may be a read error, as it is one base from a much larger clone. The CDR3 nucleotides are TGTGCCATCAGTCAAACGGCGGGCCGCTACGAGCAGTACTTC. It is translated as CAISQTAGRYEQYF. The chain recombines TRBV10-3 with TRBJ2-7; D perhaps matches TRBD2 (5 bases). The CDR3 totals 14 residues. The germline CDR1 and CDR2 sequences are ENHRY and SYGVKD. V was trimmed by 5 bases and J by 3 bases, leaving 14 bases between them.

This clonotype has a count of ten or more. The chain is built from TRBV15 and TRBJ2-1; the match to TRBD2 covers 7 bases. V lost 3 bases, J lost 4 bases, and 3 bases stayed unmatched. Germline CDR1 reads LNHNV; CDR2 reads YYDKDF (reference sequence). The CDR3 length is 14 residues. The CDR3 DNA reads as TGTGCCACCAGCAGCCCGGGGGGATACAATGAGCAGTTCTTC. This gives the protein CATSSPGGYNEQFF.

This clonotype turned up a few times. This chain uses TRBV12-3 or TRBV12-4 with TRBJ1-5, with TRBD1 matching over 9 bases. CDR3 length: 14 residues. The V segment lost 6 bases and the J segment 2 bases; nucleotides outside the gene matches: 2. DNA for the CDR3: TGTGCCAGCAGGAGACAGGGGGGCAATCAGCCCCAGCATTTT. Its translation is CASRRQGGNQPQHF.

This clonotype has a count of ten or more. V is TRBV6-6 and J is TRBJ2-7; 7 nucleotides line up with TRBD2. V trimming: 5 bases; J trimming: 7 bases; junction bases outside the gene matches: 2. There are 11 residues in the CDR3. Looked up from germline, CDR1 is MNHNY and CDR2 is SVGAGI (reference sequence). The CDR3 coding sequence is TGTGCCAGCAGTAGGGAGGGGGAGCAGTACTTC. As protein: CASSREGEQYF.

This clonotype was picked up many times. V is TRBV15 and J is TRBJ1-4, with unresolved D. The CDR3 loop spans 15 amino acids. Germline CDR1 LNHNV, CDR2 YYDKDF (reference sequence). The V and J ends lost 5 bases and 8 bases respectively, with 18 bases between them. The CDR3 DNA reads TGTGCCACCAGCTACAGAAGGGATGGAGGGGAAAAACTGTTTTTT. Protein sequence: CATSYRRDGGEKLFF.

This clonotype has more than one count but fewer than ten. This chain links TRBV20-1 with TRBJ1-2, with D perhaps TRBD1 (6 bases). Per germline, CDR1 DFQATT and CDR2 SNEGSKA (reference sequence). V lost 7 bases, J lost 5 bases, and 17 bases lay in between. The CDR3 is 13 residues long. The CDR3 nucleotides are TGCAGTGGAGGTCTACGGGGGGCTTATGGCTACACCTTC. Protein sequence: CSGGLRGAYGYTF.

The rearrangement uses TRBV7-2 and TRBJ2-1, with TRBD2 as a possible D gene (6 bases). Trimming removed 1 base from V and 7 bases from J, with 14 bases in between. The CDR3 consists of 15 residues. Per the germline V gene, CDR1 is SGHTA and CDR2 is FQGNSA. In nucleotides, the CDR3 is TGTGCCAGCAGCTTAGAAACGGGAGAGGGTAATGAGCAGTTCTTC. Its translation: CASSLETGEGNEQFF.

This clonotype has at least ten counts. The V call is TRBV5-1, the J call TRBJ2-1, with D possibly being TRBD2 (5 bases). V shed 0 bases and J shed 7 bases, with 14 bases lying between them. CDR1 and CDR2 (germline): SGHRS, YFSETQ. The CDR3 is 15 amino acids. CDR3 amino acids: CASSLDVLVGNEQFF. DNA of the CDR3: TGCGCCAGCAGCTTGGACGTACTAGTGGGTAATGAGCAGTTCTTC.

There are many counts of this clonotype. The CDR3 DNA follows: TGTGCCAGCAGCCCCGGGGACAGGGTAGTTGCAGATACGCAGTATTTT. This codes for CASSPGDRVVADTQYF. The rearrangement links TRBV3-1 to TRBJ2-3; TRBD1 agrees at 9 bases. The CDR3 loop spans 16 amino acids. After removal of 4 bases from V and 4 bases from J, the junction contained 9 bases not matched to a gene. The V gene's germline CDR1 is LGHDT and CDR2 YNNKEL (reference sequence).

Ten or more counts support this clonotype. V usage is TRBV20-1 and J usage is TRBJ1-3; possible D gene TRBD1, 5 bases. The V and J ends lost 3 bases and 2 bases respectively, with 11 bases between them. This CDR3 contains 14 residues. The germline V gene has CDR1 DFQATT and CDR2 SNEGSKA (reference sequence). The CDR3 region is CSARVPGTGNTIYF. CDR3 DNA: TGCAGTGCTAGGGTCCCAGGGACTGGAAACACCATATATTTT.

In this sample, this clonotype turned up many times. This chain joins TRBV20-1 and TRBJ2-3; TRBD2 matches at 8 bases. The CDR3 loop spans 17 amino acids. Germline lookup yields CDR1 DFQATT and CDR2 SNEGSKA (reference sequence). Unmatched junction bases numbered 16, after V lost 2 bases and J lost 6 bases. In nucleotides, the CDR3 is TGCAGTGCTAGAATCTTCCTCGCGGGAGGCGAGGAGGATACGCAGTATTTT. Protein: CSARIFLAGGEEDTQYF.

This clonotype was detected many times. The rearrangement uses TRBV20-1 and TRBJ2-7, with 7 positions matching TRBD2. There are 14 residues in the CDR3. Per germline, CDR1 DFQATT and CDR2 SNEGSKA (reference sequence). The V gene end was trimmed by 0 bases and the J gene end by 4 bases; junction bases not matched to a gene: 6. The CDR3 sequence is CSARDRLARYEQYF. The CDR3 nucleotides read TGCAGTGCTAGAGATAGACTAGCCAGGTACGAGCAGTACTTC.

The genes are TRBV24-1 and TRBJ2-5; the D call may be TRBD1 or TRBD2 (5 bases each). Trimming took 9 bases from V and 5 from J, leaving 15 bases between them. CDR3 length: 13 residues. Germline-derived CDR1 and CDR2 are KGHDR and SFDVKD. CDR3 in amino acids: CATSRGGQETQYF. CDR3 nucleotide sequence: TGTGCCACCTCCCGGGGCGGCCAGGAGACCCAGTACTTC.